The T cell receptor beta chain described here comes from a study of T cells expressing NK-cell markers. About the study: Seven of the eight sequenced donors were classified as HCMV-seropositive, and one was classified as seronegative.

The CDR3 is 15 amino acids. From germline, CDR1 is SGHKS and CDR2 YYEKEE (reference sequence). With regard to this clonotype: Its antigen is not identified.

TCRdb reanalyzed the 5' RACE reads and collapses them to one entry per CDR3 protein, without DNA. The repertoire shows about 430,000 distinct CDR3 sequences; the top ten hold around 1.4%. General study points: Unclear, still, was the HCMV specificity of the expanded NKG2C+ T cell clones.

This chain uses TRBV5-5 with TRBJ1-5; there is no DNA to check the TCRdb D call of TRBD1. This receptor was identified in a woman between 50 and 59 years old in good health. The sequencing input was blood T cells: a sorted CD56 or NKG2C T cell subset, CD4+ or CD8+ T cells, or bulk PBMC T cells (not recorded which). The CDR3 is CASSPRQGEGQPQHF.